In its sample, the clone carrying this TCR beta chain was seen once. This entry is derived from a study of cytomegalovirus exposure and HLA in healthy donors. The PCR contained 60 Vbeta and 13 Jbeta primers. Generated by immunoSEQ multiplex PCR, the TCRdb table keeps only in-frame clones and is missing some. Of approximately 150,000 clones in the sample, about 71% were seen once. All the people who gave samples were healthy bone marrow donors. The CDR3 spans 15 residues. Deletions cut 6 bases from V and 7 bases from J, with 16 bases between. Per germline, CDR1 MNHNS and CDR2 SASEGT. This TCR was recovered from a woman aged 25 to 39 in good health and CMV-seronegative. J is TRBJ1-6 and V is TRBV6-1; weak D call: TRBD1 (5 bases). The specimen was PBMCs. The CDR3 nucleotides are TGTGCCAGCAGCACCAATGGGGGAGGGAATTCACCCCTCCACTTT. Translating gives CASSTNGGGNSPLHF.